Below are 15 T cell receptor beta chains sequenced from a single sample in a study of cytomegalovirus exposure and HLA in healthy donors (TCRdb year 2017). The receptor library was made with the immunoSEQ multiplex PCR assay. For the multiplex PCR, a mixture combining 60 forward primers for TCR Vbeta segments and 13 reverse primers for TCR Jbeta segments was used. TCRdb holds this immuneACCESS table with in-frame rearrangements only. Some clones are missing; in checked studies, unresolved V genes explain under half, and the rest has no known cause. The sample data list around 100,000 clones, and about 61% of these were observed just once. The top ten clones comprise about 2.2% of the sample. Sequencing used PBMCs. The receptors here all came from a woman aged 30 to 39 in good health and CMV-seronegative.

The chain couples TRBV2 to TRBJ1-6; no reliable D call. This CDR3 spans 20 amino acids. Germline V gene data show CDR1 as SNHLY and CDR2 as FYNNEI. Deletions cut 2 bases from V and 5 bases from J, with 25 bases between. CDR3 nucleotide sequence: TGTGCCAGCAGTGAAATCCGACGGAGTAGTCCTTTTAGAGATAATTCACCCCTCCACTTT. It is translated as CASSEIRRSSPFRDNSPLHF.

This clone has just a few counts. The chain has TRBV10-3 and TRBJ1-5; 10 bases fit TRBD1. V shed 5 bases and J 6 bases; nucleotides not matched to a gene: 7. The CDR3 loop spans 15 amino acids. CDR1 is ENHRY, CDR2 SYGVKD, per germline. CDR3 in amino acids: CAISPDRGSFQPQHF. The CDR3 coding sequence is TGTGCCATCAGTCCGGACAGGGGGTCCTTTCAGCCCCAGCATTTT.

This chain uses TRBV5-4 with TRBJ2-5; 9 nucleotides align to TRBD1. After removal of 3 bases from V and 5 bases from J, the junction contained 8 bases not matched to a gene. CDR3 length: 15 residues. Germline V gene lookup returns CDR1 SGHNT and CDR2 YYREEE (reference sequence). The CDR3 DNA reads TGTGCCAGCAGCTCGACAGGGGGGGGGATGGAGACCCAGTACTTC. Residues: CASSSTGGGMETQYF.

The CDR3 DNA is TGTGCCTGGAGTGTAACGAGGAACACTGAAGCTTTCTTT. Amino acids: CAWSVTRNTEAFF. This chain connects TRBV30 to TRBJ1-1, with D unresolved. The CDR3 covers 13 residues. Trimming took 0 bases from V and 1 from J, leaving 6 bases between them. Germline CDR1 GTSNPN, CDR2 SVGIG (reference sequence). The complete variable domain, with remaining parts taken from reference TRBV30 and TRBJ1-1, reads SQTIHQWPATLVQPVGSPLSLECTVEGTSNPNLYWYRQAAGRGLQLLFYSVGIGQISSEVPQNLSASRPQDRQFILSSKKLLLSDSGFYLCAWSVTRNTEAFFGQGTRLTVV.

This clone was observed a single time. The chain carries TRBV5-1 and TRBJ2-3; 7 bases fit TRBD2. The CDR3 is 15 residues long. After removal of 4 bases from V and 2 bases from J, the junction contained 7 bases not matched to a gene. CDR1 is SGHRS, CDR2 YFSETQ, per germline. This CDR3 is CASSDTSVSTDTQYF. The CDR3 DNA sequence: TGCGCCAGCAGCGATACTAGCGTCTCCACAGATACGCAGTATTTT.

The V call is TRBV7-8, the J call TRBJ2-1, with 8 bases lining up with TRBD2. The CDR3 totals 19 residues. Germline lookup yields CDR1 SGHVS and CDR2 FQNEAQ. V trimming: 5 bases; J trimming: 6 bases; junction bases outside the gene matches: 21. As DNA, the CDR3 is TGTGCCAGCAGCCCGGGACTAGTTGGGCACATTATCAGCCTCAATGAGCAGTTCTTC. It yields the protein CASSPGLVGHIISLNEQFF.

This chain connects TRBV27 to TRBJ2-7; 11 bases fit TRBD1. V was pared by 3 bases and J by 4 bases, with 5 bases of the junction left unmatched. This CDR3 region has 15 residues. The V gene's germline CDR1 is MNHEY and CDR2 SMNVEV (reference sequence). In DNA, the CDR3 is TGTGCCAGCAGTTTCGGGACAGGGGGTATGTACGAGCAGTACTTC. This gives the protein CASSFGTGGMYEQYF.

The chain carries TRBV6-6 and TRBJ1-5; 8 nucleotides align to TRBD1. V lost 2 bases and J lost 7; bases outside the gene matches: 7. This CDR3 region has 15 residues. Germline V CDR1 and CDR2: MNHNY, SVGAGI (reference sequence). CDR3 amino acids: CASSYTDRGGQPQHF. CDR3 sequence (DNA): TGTGCCAGCAGTTACACTGACAGGGGAGGGCAGCCCCAGCATTTT.

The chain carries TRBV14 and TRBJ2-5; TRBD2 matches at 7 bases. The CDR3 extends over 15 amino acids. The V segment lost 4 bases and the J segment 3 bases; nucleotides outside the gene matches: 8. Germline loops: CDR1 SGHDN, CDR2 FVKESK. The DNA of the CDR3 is TGTGCCAGCAGCCCCGGGACGGCGGGAGAAGAGACCCAGTACTTC. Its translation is CASSPGTAGEETQYF.

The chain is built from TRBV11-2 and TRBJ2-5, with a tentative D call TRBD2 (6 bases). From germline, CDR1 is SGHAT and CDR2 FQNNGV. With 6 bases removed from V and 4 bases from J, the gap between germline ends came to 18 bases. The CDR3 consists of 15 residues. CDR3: CASRVPASARETQYF. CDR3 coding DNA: TGTGCCAGCAGGGTCCCCGCTAGCGCGCGAGAGACCCAGTACTTC.

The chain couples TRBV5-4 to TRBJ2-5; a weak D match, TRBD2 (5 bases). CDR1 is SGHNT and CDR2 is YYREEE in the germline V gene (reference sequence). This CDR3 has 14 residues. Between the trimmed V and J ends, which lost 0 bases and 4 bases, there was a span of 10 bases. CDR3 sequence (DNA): TGTGCCAGCAGCTTGGAAGAGGGTTTAGAGACCCAGTACTTC. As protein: CASSLEEGLETQYF.

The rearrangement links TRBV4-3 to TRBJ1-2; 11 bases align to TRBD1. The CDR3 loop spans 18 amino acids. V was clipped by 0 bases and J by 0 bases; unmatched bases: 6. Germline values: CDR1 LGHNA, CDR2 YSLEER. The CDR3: CASSQDPGTGGPNYGYTF. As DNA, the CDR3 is TGCGCCAGCAGCCAAGATCCCGGGACAGGGGGGCCTAACTATGGCTACACCTTC.

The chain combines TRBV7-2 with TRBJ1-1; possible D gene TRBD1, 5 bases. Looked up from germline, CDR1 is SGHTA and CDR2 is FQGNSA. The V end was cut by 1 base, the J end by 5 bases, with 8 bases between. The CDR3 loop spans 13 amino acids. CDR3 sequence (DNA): TGTGCCAGCAGCTTAGGGAGACAGACTGAAGCTTTCTTT. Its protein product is CASSLGRQTEAFF.

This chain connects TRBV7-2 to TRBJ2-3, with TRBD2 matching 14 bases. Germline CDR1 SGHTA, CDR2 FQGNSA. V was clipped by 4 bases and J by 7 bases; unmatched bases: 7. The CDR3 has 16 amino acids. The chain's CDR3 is CASSYSGTSGSYTQYF. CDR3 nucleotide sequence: TGTGCCAGCAGCTACTCCGGGACTAGCGGGAGTTATACGCAGTATTTT.

The CDR3 region is CASSIDVTKAPTDGYTF. DNA of the CDR3: TGTGCCAGTAGTATAGACGTAACCAAAGCCCCTACCGATGGCTACACCTTC. The chain has TRBV19 and TRBJ1-2; D unresolved. V dropped 0 bases and J dropped 6 bases, with 20 bases sitting between them. This CDR3 contains 17 residues. Germline-derived CDR1 and CDR2 are LNHDA and SQIVND (reference sequence).